This TCR beta chain was captured by sequencing in a study of cytomegalovirus exposure and HLA in healthy donors. Researchers ran the PCR with 60 Vbeta and 13 Jbeta primers. Sequencing was performed with immunoSEQ multiplex PCR; in TCRdb, only in-frame clones are kept and a portion is missing. The sample records about 160,000 clones, just under 65% being singletons. CDR3 length: 13 amino acids. From germline, CDR1 is SNHLY and CDR2 FYNNEI. V was clipped by 7 bases and J by 7 bases, with 16 bases between them. Specimen: PBMCs. The chain couples TRBV2 to TRBJ1-1, with D possibly matching TRBD1 (6 bases). This TCR was sampled from a woman in her sixties in good health and CMV-seropositive. The CDR3 coding sequence is TGTGCCAGCACCATACAGGGTCGCATTGAAGCTTTCTTT. Translation gives CASTIQGRIEAFF.